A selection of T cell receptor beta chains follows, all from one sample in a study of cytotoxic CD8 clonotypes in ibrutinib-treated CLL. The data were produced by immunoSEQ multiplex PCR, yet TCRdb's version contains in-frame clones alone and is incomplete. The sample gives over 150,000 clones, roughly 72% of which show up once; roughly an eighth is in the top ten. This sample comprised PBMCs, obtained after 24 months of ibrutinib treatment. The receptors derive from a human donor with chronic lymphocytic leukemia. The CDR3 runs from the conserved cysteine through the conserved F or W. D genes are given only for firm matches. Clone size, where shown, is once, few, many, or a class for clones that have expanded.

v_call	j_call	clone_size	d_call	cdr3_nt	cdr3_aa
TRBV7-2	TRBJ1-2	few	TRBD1	TGTGCCAGCAGAGCCGGGACAGGGGATGGCTATGGCTACACCTTC	CASRAGTGDGYGYTF
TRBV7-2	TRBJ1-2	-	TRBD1	TGTGCCAGCAGCCCACAGGGGTTTGGCTATGGCTACACCTTC	CASSPQGFGYGYTF
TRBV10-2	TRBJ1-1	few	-	TGCGCCAGCAGTGAGATGCGGCAGGGTGAAGCTTTCTTT	CASSEMRQGEAFF
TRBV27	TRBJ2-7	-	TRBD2	TGTGCCAGCAGTTTGACTAGCGGGACCTTCGAGCAGTACTTC	CASSLTSGTFEQYF
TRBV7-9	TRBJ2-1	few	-	TGTGCCAGCAGCTTAGCCACTCCGGGACCTTACAATGAGCAGTTCTTC	CASSLATPGPYNEQFF
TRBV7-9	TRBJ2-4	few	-	TGTGCCAGCAGCTTAGCGCCAAGGGGAAATGACATTCAGTACTTC	CASSLAPRGNDIQYF
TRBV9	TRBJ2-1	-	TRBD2	TGTGCCAGCAGAGGGACTAGCGGGAGTCTCGACAATGAGCAGTTCTTC	CASRGTSGSLDNEQFF
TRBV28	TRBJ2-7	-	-	TGTGCCAGCAGTTTATACATTTCCTACGAGCAGTACTTC	CASSLYISYEQYF
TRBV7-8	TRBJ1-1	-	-	TGTGCCAGCAGCTTAGTCGGAGACACTGAAGCTTTCTTT	CASSLVGDTEAFF
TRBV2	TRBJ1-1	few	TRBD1	TGTGCCATACAGGGGCCTGAAGCTTTCTTT	CAIQGPEAFF
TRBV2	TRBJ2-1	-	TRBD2	TGTGCCAGCAGTGAAGAATTGGTAATTAGCGGGGTCTACAATGAGCAGTTCTTC	CASSEELVISGVYNEQFF
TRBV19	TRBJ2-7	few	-	TGTGCCAGTAGTCGGCAGGACAGCTCCTACGAGCAGTACTTC	CASSRQDSSYEQYF
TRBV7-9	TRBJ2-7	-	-	TGTGCCAGCAGCTTCGACAGGTATACCTACGAGCAGTACTTC	CASSFDRYTYEQYF
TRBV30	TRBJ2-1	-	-	TGTGCCTGGAGTGTCTCGGGGTCAGGAGCTTACAATGAGCAGTTCTTC	CAWSVSGSGAYNEQFF
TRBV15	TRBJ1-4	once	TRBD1	TGTGCCACCAGGTCGACAGGGGGCGCCCCGAATGAAAAACTGTTTTTT	CATRSTGGAPNEKLFF
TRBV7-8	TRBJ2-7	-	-	TGTGCCAGCAGCCCACGATGGTCCGGGGCAAAATACGAGCAGTACTTC	CASSPRWSGAKYEQYF
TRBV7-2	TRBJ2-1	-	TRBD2	TGTGCCAGCAGCTTAGGACTAGCGGCCCACAATGAGCAGTTCTTC	CASSLGLAAHNEQFF